This entry lists 6 T cell receptor beta chains sequenced from one sample in a study of T cell clonality in common variable immunodeficiency. The table came from immunoSEQ multiplex PCR; TCRdb's copy has only in-frame clones and leaves some out. The table lists approximately 45,000 clones, no singletons, with about 2.2% in the top ten. Sequencing used peripheral blood mononuclear cells. These TCRs come from a person aged 18 to 70 in good health.

There are many counts of this clone. The CDR3 end is not reached by the read, which stops 3 residues before it; the germline J gene fills it in. This chain joins TRBV7-9 and TRBJ2-3; 7 positions agree with TRBD2. The V gene end was trimmed by 5 bases and the J gene end by 0 bases; junction bases not matched to a gene: 2. The CDR3 has 14 residues. Germline assignment: CDR1 SEHNR and CDR2 FQNEAQ (reference sequence). This CDR3 is CASSSSGSTDTQYF. The CDR3 bases that were read are TGTGCCAGCAGCAGTAGCGGGAGCACAGATACG.

At least ten counts were recorded for this clone. The sequenced fragment ends 3 residues before the CDR3 boundary, so the rest is inferred from the germline J gene. The chain joins TRBV19 to TRBJ2-1; D is uncertain. The CDR3 runs 15 residues. Germline V lookup: CDR1 LNHDA, CDR2 SQIVND (reference sequence). Trimming took off 8 bases at V and 1 base at J, with 15 bases between the two ends. CDR3 bases read: TGTGCCAGTCGTGCAGCGACGTATTCCTACAATGAG. Amino acids: CASRAATYSYNE. The whole CDR3 sequence is CASRAATYSYNEQFF.

The sample holds many counts of this clone. The read ends 3 residues shy of where the CDR3 ends; the end is completed using the germline J gene. V gene TRBV19 combines with J gene TRBJ1-5; D uncertain. CDR3 length: 14 amino acids. Looked up from germline, CDR1 is LNHDA and CDR2 is SQIVND (reference sequence). The CDR3 loop reads CASSIGAAFSPQHF. The covered CDR3 bases are TGTGCCAGTAGTATAGGGGCAGCTTTCAGCCCC.

This clone was counted ten times or more. Read coverage stops 3 residues before the CDR3 terminus; the germline J gene supplies the remainder. The chain recombines TRBV19 with TRBJ1-1; perhaps TRBD1 as D (6 bases). Germline lookup yields CDR1 LNHDA and CDR2 SQIVND (reference sequence). CDR3 length equals 14 residues. Trimming removed 4 bases from V and 0 bases from J, with 9 bases in between. Partial CDR3 DNA: TGTGCCAGTAGTACCGACAGGTTGAACACTGAA. Translation gives CASSTDRLNTE. The CDR3 in full is CASSTDRLNTEAFF. Full variable domain (rest looked up from reference TRBV19 and TRBJ1-1): DGGITQSPKYLFRKEGQNVTLSCEQNLNHDAMYWYRQDPGQGLRLIYYSQIVNDFQKGDIAEGYSVSREKKESFPLTVTSAQKNPTAFYLCASSTDRLNTEAFFGQGTRLTVV.

This clone was counted many times. The read terminates 3 residues before the CDR3 end, so the remaining end is supplied by the germline J gene. Within the sample, other DNA sequences also encode this same CDR3. V and J are TRBV20-1 and TRBJ2-1; 8 bases are shared with TRBD2. There are 14 residues in the CDR3. Germline V gives CDR1 DFQATT, CDR2 SNEGSKA (reference sequence). Trimming removed 6 bases from V and 4 bases from J; junction bases left unmatched: 8. CDR3 sequence reads: CSAPDPGGYNEQFF. The sequenced CDR3 bases are TGCAGTGCACCCGACCCGGGGGGGTACAATGAG.

This clone was observed at least ten times. This CDR3 reads CASRRTGLGSDTQYF. Incomplete CDR3 DNA: TGTGCCAGCAGAAGAACAGGGCTAGGATCAGATACG. This chain joins TRBV5-4 and TRBJ2-3; D is possibly TRBD1 (6 bases). Read sequence stops 3 residues before the CDR3 end, and the germline J gene provides the missing end. The CDR3 is 15 amino acids. V lost 5 bases to trimming and J lost 4 bases, with 17 bases between them. Germline V gene lookup returns CDR1 SGHNT and CDR2 YYREEE (reference sequence).